The T cell receptor beta chain under discussion was sequenced for a study of blood T cells in healthy people across ages. Germline CDR1 and CDR2: DFQATT and SNEGSKA (reference sequence). CDR3 length: 14 amino acids. A second PCR of 7 to 11 cycles used a sample-barcoded 5' primer and a J-beta primer mix. A 12-random-nucleotide template-switch adaptor tagged each cDNA molecule. TCRdb reprocessed the 5' RACE reads via MiXCR and lists one record per CDR3 protein. The sample contains fewer than 2 million distinct CDR3 sequences, about two fifths of which appear only once. J is TRBJ2-5 and V is TRBV20-1, with 9 bases identical to TRBD1. The closer fit of TRBJ2-7 to the DNA end suggests the J call may be wrong. This receptor was identified in a human donor in good health. The sequenced sample was blood. The CDR3 protein is CSASHGTGTYEQYF. The DNA for the CDR3 is TGCAGTGCTAGCCACGGGACAGGGACGTACGAGCAGTACTTC.